A single sample is the source of the 30 T cell receptor beta chains below, sequenced in a study of sequential checkpoint blockade in melanoma (dated by TCRdb to between 2018 and 2021). The treatment or condition label corresponds to: randomized to nivolumab then ipilimumab (arm A) or the reverse (arm B). Receptor amplification or capture employed the immunoSEQ multiplex PCR assay. TCRdb obtained this table from immuneACCESS and retained in-frame rearrangements with V and J assigned. These tables miss some clones; where compared with another copy, unresolved V genes account for less than half of the shortfall, and the remainder is unexplained. A total of nearly 5,500 clones appear in this sample, 18% of them only once. 8.5% to 10% of the sample is held by the ten biggest clonotypes. The source material was tumor tissue (inferred from file names), sampled from a patient given nivolumab and ipilimumab in sequence. These receptors came from a human donor with melanoma.

V usage is TRBV6-8 and J usage is TRBJ1-1, with TRBD1 identical over 8 bases. The CDR3 spans 18 residues. CDR1 MNHGY and CDR2 SAAAGT come from the germline V gene. V was pared by 5 bases and J by 5 bases, with 19 bases of the junction left unmatched. The chain's CDR3 is CASSQADRGSATNTEAFF. In DNA, the CDR3 is TGTGCCAGCAGTCAGGCTGACAGGGGTTCGGCTACTAATACTGAAGCTTTCTTT.

This clone was counted between two and nine times. The rearrangement uses TRBV6-8 and TRBJ2-3; D is perhaps TRBD2 (5 bases). Per the germline V gene, CDR1 is MNHGY and CDR2 is SAAAGT. Trimming took 6 bases from V and 7 from J, leaving 20 bases between them. The CDR3 spans 15 residues. CDR3 residues: CASSDPAASFYTQYF. The CDR3 DNA sequence: TGTGCCAGCAGCGACCCCGCGGCTAGCTTTTATACGCAGTATTTT.

The rearrangement joins TRBV29-1 to TRBJ2-3; 9 nucleotides agree with TRBD1. The CDR3 runs 15 residues. J gave up 7 bases and V 6 bases, and 14 bases lay outside the gene matches. Germline CDR1 and CDR2: SQVTM and ANQGSEA. Here the CDR3 reads CSVGGYGTGQNTQYF. DNA for the CDR3: TGCAGCGTGGGGGGTTACGGGACAGGGCAAAATACGCAGTATTTT.

The V and J genes are TRBV25-1 and TRBJ2-6, with a weak D call TRBD1 (5 bases). The CDR3 contains 18 residues. Germline CDR1 reads MGHDK; CDR2 reads SYGVNS. The V and J ends lost 5 bases and 0 bases respectively, with 17 bases between them. CDR3 sequence: CASSSPGSSFSGANVLTF. In DNA form, the CDR3 reads TGTGCCAGCAGTAGTCCAGGGTCCAGCTTCTCTGGGGCCAACGTCCTGACTTTC.

This clone turned up a few times. The V call is TRBV6-8, the J call TRBJ1-2; D gene ambiguous. The CDR3 is 13 residues long. Germline CDR1 and CDR2: MNHGY and SAAAGT. V gave up 2 bases and J gave up 8 bases, with 12 bases separating them. The CDR3 coding sequence is TGTGCCAGCAGTTACGCCGGGGTGTGGGGCTACACCTTC. Its protein product is CASSYAGVWGYTF.

This clone showed up just a few times. The V and J genes are TRBV9 and TRBJ2-3; D might be TRBD2 (7 bases). Per the germline V gene, CDR1 is SGDLS and CDR2 is YYNGEE. The ends were cut back, 5 bases at V and 5 bases at J, with 12 bases in the middle. There are 13 residues in the CDR3. The CDR3 protein is CASREGEGDTQYF. For the CDR3, the DNA is TGTGCCAGCAGGGAGGGGGAGGGAGATACGCAGTATTTT.

The chain links TRBV29-1 to TRBJ1-3; D gene ambiguous. With 2 bases removed from V and 4 bases from J, the gap between germline ends came to 12 bases. The CDR3 totals 14 residues. Germline CDR1 SQVTM, CDR2 ANQGSEA. Here the CDR3 reads CSVELGMPGNTIYF. The DNA of the CDR3 is TGCAGCGTTGAATTGGGGATGCCAGGAAACACCATATATTTT.

This clone was seen more than once but under ten times. CDR3 region: CASSPDWGAYEQYF. CDR3 DNA sequence: TGTGCCAGCAGCCCGGACTGGGGGGCCTACGAGCAGTACTTC. This rearrangement joins TRBV11-3 to TRBJ2-7; a weak D match, TRBD2 (6 bases). V lost 5 bases to trimming and J lost 2 bases, with 13 bases between them. CDR3 length: 14 residues. Germline assignment: CDR1 SGHNT and CDR2 YENEEA.

This clone was counted between two and nine times. This chain connects TRBV11-3 to TRBJ1-5, with a tentative D call TRBD1 (5 bases). The V end lost 3 bases, the J end lost 1 base, and 10 bases lay between the germline ends. Germline loops: CDR1 SGHNT, CDR2 YENEEA. The CDR3 spans 15 residues. The CDR3 protein is CASSFQGGSNQPQHF. The CDR3 DNA reads as TGTGCCAGCAGCTTCCAGGGTGGGAGCAATCAGCCCCAGCATTTT. Variable domain in full (rest from reference TRBV11-3 and TRBJ1-5): EAGVVQSPRYKIIEKKQPVAFWCNPISGHNTLYWYLQNLGQGPELLIRYENEEAVDDSQLPKDRFSAERLKGVDSTLKIQPAELGDSAVYLCASSFQGGSNQPQHFGDGTRLSIL.

This clone rates as medium-sized. The CDR3: CASSSSGGAYEQFF. In nucleotides, the CDR3 is TGTGCCAGCAGCTCCAGCGGGGGGGCGTATGAGCAGTTCTTC. The J gene is TRBJ2-1, the V gene TRBV11-3; TRBD2 matches 10 bases. After removal of 4 bases from V and 8 bases from J, the junction contained 5 bases not matched to a gene. The CDR3 covers 14 residues. Germline-derived CDR1 and CDR2 are SGHNT and YENEEA.

The chain has TRBV5-1 and TRBJ1-6, with TRBD1 identical over 10 bases. Germline V gene lookup returns CDR1 SGHRS and CDR2 YFSETQ. The length of the CDR3 is 16 residues. J was trimmed by 5 bases and V by 0 bases; bases with no gene match: 2. CDR3 sequence (DNA): TGCGCCAGCAGCTTGGGGGGACAGGGGAATAATTCACCCCTCCACTTT. It translates to CASSLGGQGNNSPLHF.

The chain recombines TRBV6-8 with TRBJ2-3; TRBD2 might be the D (5 bases). CDR3 length: 14 amino acids. Germline V gene data show CDR1 as MNHGY and CDR2 as SAAAGT. With 7 bases removed from V and 4 bases from J, the gap between germline ends came to 15 bases. The CDR3 sequence: CASTPGVAPDTQYF. DNA of the CDR3: TGTGCCAGCACTCCCGGGGTAGCCCCAGATACGCAGTATTTT.

The chain carries TRBV5-1 and TRBJ2-3, with 8 bases lining up with TRBD2. The CDR3 has 15 residues. The germline CDR1 and CDR2 sequences are SGHRS and YFSETQ. J lost 2 bases, V lost 2 bases, and 4 bases had no gene match. In nucleotides, the CDR3 is TGCGCCAGCAGCTTCGCGGGGGGCTTCACAGATACGCAGTATTTT. This gives the protein CASSFAGGFTDTQYF.

V gene TRBV19 combines with J gene TRBJ2-3; D perhaps matches TRBD2 (7 bases). Germline CDR1 LNHDA, CDR2 SQIVND (reference sequence). There are 14 residues in the CDR3. V dropped 5 bases and J dropped 5 bases, with 14 bases sitting between them. CDR3 amino acids: CASSVGGGQDTQYF. Written as DNA, the CDR3 is TGTGCCAGTAGTGTAGGGGGGGGCCAAGATACGCAGTATTTT.

There are a few counts of this clone. The genes are TRBV12-5 and TRBJ2-1, with TRBD2 identical over 7 bases. CDR3 length equals 15 residues. Germline values: CDR1 LGHNT, CDR2 FRNRAP. The CDR3 protein is CASTDASGPYNEQFF. The CDR3 DNA reads TGTGCCAGCACCGATGCTAGCGGACCATACAATGAGCAGTTCTTC.

Only a few counts were recorded for this clone. The V gene is TRBV2, the J gene TRBJ2-3; D not certain. Germline CDR1 is SNHLY and CDR2 is FYNNEI. This CDR3 has 15 amino acids. V lost 8 bases, J lost 2 bases, and 17 bases lay in between. CDR3 region: CASVDRSRITDTQYF. The CDR3 DNA sequence: TGTGCCAGCGTTGATCGTTCGCGTATCACAGATACGCAGTATTTT.

This clone was recorded at least ten times. The V and J genes are TRBV11-3 and TRBJ2-7; 11 bases map to TRBD2. The CDR3 has 15 residues. Unmatched junction bases numbered 2, after V lost 2 bases and J lost 2 bases. Germline lookup yields CDR1 SGHNT and CDR2 YENEEA. The CDR3 sequence is CASSLRLAGPYEQYF. CDR3 bases: TGTGCCAGCAGCTTAAGACTAGCGGGGCCCTACGAGCAGTACTTC.

The CDR3 region is CASSVERPPYNEQFF. The CDR3, as DNA: TGTGCCAGCTCAGTAGAGCGGCCACCCTACAATGAGCAGTTCTTC. The chain has TRBV18 and TRBJ2-1, with D possibly TRBD2 on 5 matching bases. V was pared by 5 bases and J by 2 bases, with 13 bases between. Germline CDR1 reads KGHSH; CDR2 reads LQKENI. This CDR3 is built from 15 residues.

The V gene is TRBV11-3, the J gene TRBJ1-5; D unresolved. The germline gives CDR1 SGHNT, CDR2 YENEEA. This CDR3 has 16 amino acids. The V and J ends lost 0 bases and 7 bases respectively, with 16 bases between them. For the CDR3, the DNA is TGTGCCAGCAGCTTAGATTGGGCAGTTCCTGGGCAGCCCCAGCATTTT. Translation: CASSLDWAVPGQPQHF.

The chain links TRBV5-1 to TRBJ2-3; possible D gene TRBD1, 5 bases. Germline CDR1 reads SGHRS; CDR2 reads YFSETQ. V lost 0 bases and J lost 5, with 13 bases in between. The CDR3 is 15 amino acids. CDR3 in amino acids: CASSLEGATQDTQYF. CDR3 in DNA: TGCGCCAGCAGCTTGGAAGGGGCCACCCAAGATACGCAGTATTTT.

This clone has a handful of counts. The chain couples TRBV4-1 to TRBJ2-3; the D is unclear. CDR3 length equals 13 residues. The germline gives CDR1 MGHRA, CDR2 YSYEKL. Trimming took 5 bases from V and 3 from J, leaving 9 bases between them. CDR3 sequence: CASSSLETDTQYF. CDR3 sequence (DNA): TGCGCCAGCAGCAGTCTCGAGACAGATACGCAGTATTTT.

Sample share makes this clone medium-sized. The rearrangement uses TRBV28 and TRBJ1-1; perhaps TRBD1 as D (5 bases). CDR1 and CDR2 from the germline V gene are MDHEN and SYDVKM. V lost 6 bases and J 4 bases, leaving 18 bases between the germline ends. CDR3 size: 15 residues. The CDR3 loop is CASSSPTGRGTEAFF. The CDR3, as DNA: TGTGCCAGCAGCTCCCCGACTGGGAGGGGCACTGAAGCTTTCTTT.

Relative to its sample, this clone is large. CDR3 sequence (DNA): TGTGCCAGCAGTTTATTCAATCCGGGACGCGGAGAGACCCAGTACTTC. This encodes CASSLFNPGRGETQYF. The chain joins TRBV6-8 to TRBJ2-5; D may correspond to TRBD1 or TRBD2 (5 bases each). Germline-derived CDR1 and CDR2 are MNHGY and SAAAGT. Trimming cost V 4 bases and J 4 bases, with 19 bases left between them. This CDR3 spans 16 amino acids.

In its sample, this clone was seen a few times. This chain connects TRBV5-1 to TRBJ1-1, with 8 nucleotides matching TRBD1. The CDR3 has 16 amino acids. Germline CDR1 and CDR2: SGHRS and YFSETQ. The V gene end was trimmed by 2 bases and the J gene end by 1 base; junction bases not matched to a gene: 7. As DNA, the CDR3 is TGCGCCAGCAGCTTCTACAGGGGGGAGGAGAACACTGAAGCTTTCTTT. Translation gives CASSFYRGEENTEAFF.

The rearrangement uses TRBV18 and TRBJ2-4; D is perhaps TRBD2 (6 bases). Between the trimmed V and J ends, which lost 4 bases and 2 bases, there was a span of 24 bases. CDR1 and CDR2 (germline): KGHSH, LQKENI. There are 19 residues in the CDR3. The CDR3 nucleotides read TGTGCCAGCTCACTGCGGTTCGTGGGGGGAGTTGAAACCAAAAACATTCAGTACTTC. It codes for CASSLRFVGGVETKNIQYF.

This clone was found many times. This chain links TRBV11-3 with TRBJ1-1; 7 bases agree with TRBD1. The V gene end was trimmed by 0 bases and the J gene end by 0 bases; junction bases not matched to a gene: 4. The CDR3 runs to 16 residues. The V gene's germline CDR1 is SGHNT and CDR2 YENEEA. The CDR3 is CASSLEGQLMNTEAFF. The CDR3 region has the DNA TGTGCCAGCAGCTTAGAGGGACAGCTCATGAACACTGAAGCTTTCTTT. Full variable domain (outside the CDR3, taken from reference TRBV11-3 and TRBJ1-1): EAGVVQSPRYKIIEKKQPVAFWCNPISGHNTLYWYLQNLGQGPELLIRYENEEAVDDSQLPKDRFSAERLKGVDSTLKIQPAELGDSAVYLCASSLEGQLMNTEAFFGQGTRLTVV.

This clone was found a few times. This sequence joins TRBV19 and TRBJ2-6; D is unresolved. Germline values: CDR1 LNHDA, CDR2 SQIVND (reference sequence). The CDR3 has 15 amino acids. Trimming pared 7 bases from V and 0 bases from J, leaving 10 bases between. As DNA, the CDR3 is TGTGCCAGTATAAGTTGGAGCTCTGGGGCCAACGTCCTGACTTTC. Amino acid sequence: CASISWSSGANVLTF. The full variable domain, rest sourced from reference TRBV19 and TRBJ2-6, is DGGITQSPKYLFRKEGQNVTLSCEQNLNHDAMYWYRQDPGQGLRLIYYSQIVNDFQKGDIAEGYSVSREKKESFPLTVTSAQKNPTAFYLCASISWSSGANVLTFGAGSRLTVL.

The J gene is TRBJ1-4, the V gene TRBV29-1; D not certain. The CDR3 has 12 amino acids. In germline, CDR1 is SQVTM, CDR2 ANQGSEA. V shed 6 bases and J shed 4 bases, with 9 bases lying between them. CDR3 region: CSVRVGNEKLFF. As DNA, the CDR3 is TGCAGCGTCAGAGTGGGTAATGAAAAACTGTTTTTT.

The chain has TRBV6-8 and TRBJ2-6; TRBD1 matches 9 bases. The CDR3 has 18 residues. The V gene's germline CDR1 is MNHGY and CDR2 SAAAGT. V was clipped by 5 bases and J by 4 bases; unmatched bases: 12. The CDR3 spells CASSPWTGETLGANVLTF. For the CDR3, the DNA is TGTGCCAGCAGTCCCTGGACAGGGGAAACTTTGGGGGCCAACGTCCTGACTTTC.

This clone was seen only a few times. The chain has TRBV12-2 and TRBJ1-2. TRBV12-2 is reported as a pseudogene. The CDR3 covers 22 residues. The CDR3 here is CASRFSHRRLGYKVGHYYGYTF. The DNA for the CDR3 is TGTGCAAGTCGCTTCTCCCATCGTCGCTTAGGATACAAGGTCGGCCATTACTATGGCTACACCTTC.